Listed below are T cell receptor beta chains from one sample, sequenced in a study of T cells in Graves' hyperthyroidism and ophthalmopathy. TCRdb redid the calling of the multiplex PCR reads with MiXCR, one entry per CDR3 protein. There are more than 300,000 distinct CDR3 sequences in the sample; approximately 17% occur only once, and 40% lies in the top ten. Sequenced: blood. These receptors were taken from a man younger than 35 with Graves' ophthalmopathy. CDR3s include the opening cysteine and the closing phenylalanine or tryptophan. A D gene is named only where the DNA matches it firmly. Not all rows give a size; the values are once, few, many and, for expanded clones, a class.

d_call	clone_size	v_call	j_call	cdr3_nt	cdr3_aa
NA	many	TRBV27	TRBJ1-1	TGTGCCAGCAGTTTAACGGTTAGCACCATGAACACTGAAGCTTTCTTT	CASSLTVSTMNTEAFF
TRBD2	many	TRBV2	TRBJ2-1	TGTGCCAGCAGTCCCCCCCGCGGGGGGGACAATGAGCAGTTCTTC	CASSPPRGGDNEQFF
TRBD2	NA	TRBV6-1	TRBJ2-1	TGTGCCAGCAGTGAAAGGGGAGGGTACAATGAGCAGTTCTTC	CASSERGGYNEQFF
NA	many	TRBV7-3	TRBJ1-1	TGTGCCAGCAGCTTAATGTCAGGCCCTGTGGCTGAAGCTTTCTTT	CASSLMSGPVAEAFF
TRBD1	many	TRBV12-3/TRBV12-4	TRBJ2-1	TGTGCCAGCAGCTCCCCGGACAGGGACAATGAGCAGTTCTTC	CASSSPDRDNEQFF
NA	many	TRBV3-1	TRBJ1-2	TGTGCCAGCAGCCAAGTTCCGGGGCATTCGTCTGGCTACACCTTC	CASSQVPGHSSGYTF
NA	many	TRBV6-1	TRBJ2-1	TGTGCCAGCCTCACAGACGGCTCCTACAATGAGCAGTTCTTC	CASLTDGSYNEQFF
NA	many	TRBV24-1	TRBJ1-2	TGTGCCACCAGTTCTCGGAGGGGCTATGGCTACACCTTC	CATSSRRGYGYTF
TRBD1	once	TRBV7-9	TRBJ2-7	TGCGCCAGCAGCCAAGGGACAGGGGGTAGCTCCTACGAGCAGTACTTC	CASSQGTGGSSYEQYF
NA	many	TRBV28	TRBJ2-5	TGTGCCAGCAGTTTTGTCCAGGGGCAAGAGACCCAGTACTTC	CASSFVQGQETQYF
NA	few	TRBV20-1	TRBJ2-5	TGCAGTGCTAGAGGGGGACCCCTTTTGGCGACCCAGTACTTC	CSARGGPLLATQYF
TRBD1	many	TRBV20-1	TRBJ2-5	TGCAGTGCGCCGAACAGGGGGCGGACCCAGTACTTC	CSAPNRGRTQYF
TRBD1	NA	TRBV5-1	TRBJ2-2	TGCGCCAGCAGCAAGGGACAGTTCACCGGGGAGCTGTTTTTT	CASSKGQFTGELFF
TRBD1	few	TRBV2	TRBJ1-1	TGTGCCAGCAGCGCCCACCGGGACAGGGGGCGAAAGAACACTGAAGCTTTCTTT	CASSAHRDRGRKNTEAFF
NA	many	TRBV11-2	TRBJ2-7	TGTGCCAGCAGCTCTCCAATGTCCTACGAGCAGTACTTC	CASSSPMSYEQYF
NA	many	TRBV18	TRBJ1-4	TGTGCCAGCTCACCTGGACAGCCGGTTAATGAAAAACTGTTTTTT	CASSPGQPVNEKLFF
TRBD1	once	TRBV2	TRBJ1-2	TGTGCCAGCAGGGACAGGGTTGTCTACACCTTC	CASRDRVVYTF
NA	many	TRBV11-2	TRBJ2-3	TGTGCCAGCAGCCCACCGTACTCGTCCCGGGGCACAGATACGCAGTATTTT	CASSPPYSSRGTDTQYF
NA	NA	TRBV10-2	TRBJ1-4	TGCGCCAGCAGGGACCGGGGGCCTTGGGATGAAAAACTGTTTTTT	CASRDRGPWDEKLFF
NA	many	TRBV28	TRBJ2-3	TGTGCCAGCTTTGGGCGGGCAAGGGATACGCAGTATTTT	CASFGRARDTQYF
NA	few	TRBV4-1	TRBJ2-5	TGCGCCAGCAGCCACCCCTCGTCCGGGGAAGAGACCCAGTACTTC	CASSHPSSGEETQYF
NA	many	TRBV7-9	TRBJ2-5	TGTGCCAGCAGTATGGGGGGCCAAGAGACCCAGTACTTC	CASSMGGQETQYF
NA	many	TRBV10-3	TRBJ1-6	TGTGCCATCGCGCGAAAAAAGGAGGATTCACCCCTCCACTTT	CAIARKKEDSPLHF
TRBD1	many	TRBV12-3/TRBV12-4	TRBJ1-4	TGTGCCAGCAGCCTATGGGGGGACAGGGAAGGAAAACTGTTTTTT	CASSLWGDREGKLFF
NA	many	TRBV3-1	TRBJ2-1	TGTGCCAGCAGCCAAGATATCAGGAGCTCCTACAATGAGCAGTTCTTC	CASSQDIRSSYNEQFF
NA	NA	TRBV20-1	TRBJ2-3	TGCAGTGCTACCCTGGAACAGTCCCTAGGCACAGATACGCAGTATTTT	CSATLEQSLGTDTQYF
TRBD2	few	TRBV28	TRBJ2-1	TGTGCCAGCAATCGAGGAAGGCGGGGGGGGCTCAACAATGAGCAGTTCTTC	CASNRGRRGGLNNEQFF